These 16 T cell receptor beta chains share one sample of origin, sequenced in a study of blood T cell repertoires in COVID-19 (TCRdb year 2020). The library was produced with the immunoSEQ multiplex PCR assay. TCRdb obtained this table from immuneACCESS and retained in-frame rearrangements with V and J assigned. These tables miss some clones; where compared with another copy, unresolved V genes account for less than half of the shortfall, and the remainder is unexplained. In all, the sample holds about 280,000 clones, and around 88% of those were seen once. The ten largest clones capture about 4.6% of the sample. Specimen: peripheral blood. These receptors were collected from a man aged 40-49 years with acute or convalescent COVID-19.

This chain joins TRBV7-3 and TRBJ2-1; D might be TRBD1 (5 bases). V was pared by 2 bases and J by 0 bases, with 5 bases between. This CDR3 has 14 residues. CDR1 SGHTA and CDR2 FQGTGA come from the germline V gene. CDR3 nucleotides: TGTGCCAGCAGCTTAGACAGCTCCTACAATGAGCAGTTCTTC. Translated, it gives CASSLDSSYNEQFF.

CDR3 in amino acids: CASSFSGGTGGWPQHF. The CDR3 nucleotides are TGTGCCAGCAGCTTCTCGGGTGGGACAGGGGGATGGCCCCAGCATTTT. The chain is built from TRBV5-6 and TRBJ1-5; the match to TRBD1 covers 11 bases. From germline, CDR1 is SGHDT and CDR2 YYEEEE. The CDR3 runs 16 residues. V lost 2 bases, J lost 9 bases, and 10 bases stayed unmatched.

This chain links TRBV4-1 with TRBJ1-3; no reliable D call. Germline loops: CDR1 MGHRA, CDR2 YSYEKL. The CDR3 sequence is 14 residues long. Trimming took off 3 bases at V and 3 bases at J, with 9 bases between the two ends. CDR3 region: CASSQGHYGNTIYF. In DNA, the CDR3 is TGCGCCAGCAGCCAGGGCCATTATGGAAACACCATATATTTT.

The chain is built from TRBV18 and TRBJ2-7, with D possibly TRBD2 on 5 matching bases. V was clipped by 3 bases and J by 0 bases, with 12 bases between them. CDR3 length: 15 residues. The germline gives CDR1 KGHSH, CDR2 LQKENI. The CDR3 DNA reads as TGTGCCAGCTCACCTAATTCGGGGTCCTCCTACGAGCAGTACTTC. Its protein product is CASSPNSGSSYEQYF.

The chain carries TRBV30 and TRBJ1-2, with D unclear. CDR1 and CDR2 (germline): GTSNPN, SVGIG (reference sequence). Trimming removed 2 bases at V and 0 bases at J, with 10 bases between. This CDR3 spans 14 amino acids. This CDR3 is CAWSRFTANYGYTF. The DNA for the CDR3 is TGTGCCTGGAGTAGGTTTACAGCTAACTATGGCTACACCTTC.

The chain is built from TRBV11-2 and TRBJ1-1; D may be TRBD1 (5 bases). The germline gives CDR1 SGHAT, CDR2 FQNNGV. The CDR3 extends over 13 amino acids. V was pared by 0 bases and J by 5 bases, with 7 bases between. The CDR3 region has the DNA TGTGCCAGCAGCTTAGAACGGGGGACTGAAGCTTTCTTT. It specifies CASSLERGTEAFF.

The chain has TRBV15 and TRBJ1-6; 7 bases line up with TRBD1. V gave up 2 bases and J gave up 10 bases; unmatched junction bases: 8. Germline V gene data show CDR1 as LNHNV and CDR2 as YYDKDF (reference sequence). CDR3 length: 15 residues. CDR3 sequence (DNA): TGTGCCACCAGCAGACACCGAAGGGGGCAGTCACCCCTCCACTTT. Amino acids: CATSRHRRGQSPLHF.

The V and J genes are TRBV6-5 and TRBJ1-6; D gene uncertain. The CDR3 contains 14 residues. The V and J ends lost 5 bases and 7 bases respectively, with 12 bases between them. In germline, CDR1 is MNHEY, CDR2 SVGAGI. The CDR3, as DNA: TGTGCCAGCAGTCAACTTCTATCCAATTCACCCCTCCACTTT. This sequence encodes CASSQLLSNSPLHF.

This clone was seen only once. This sequence joins TRBV7-6 and TRBJ1-3; D may be TRBD1 (6 bases). The CDR3 has 17 residues. The V end was cut by 0 bases, the J end by 0 bases, with 12 bases between. Germline loops: CDR1 SGHVS, CDR2 FNYEAQ. The CDR3 sequence: CASSLAWGQSSGNTIYF. Here the CDR3 DNA reads TGTGCCAGCAGCTTAGCGTGGGGGCAGAGCTCTGGAAACACCATATATTTT. The full variable domain, with the rest looked up from reference TRBV7-6 and TRBJ1-3, is GAGVSQSPRYKVTKRGQDVALRCDPISGHVSLYWYRQALGQGPEFLTYFNYEAQQDKSGLPNDRFSAERPEGSISTLTIQRTEQRDSAMYRCASSLAWGQSSGNTIYFGEGSWLTVV.

V is TRBV7-2 and J is TRBJ2-3; D possibly corresponds to TRBD2 (7 bases). Germline values: CDR1 SGHTA, CDR2 FQGNSA. This CDR3 is 13 amino acids long. Trimming took 4 bases from V and 8 from J, leaving 13 bases between them. CDR3 amino acids: CASSSDRGGTQYF. The CDR3 coding sequence is TGTGCCAGCAGCTCTGATAGGGGGGGTACGCAGTATTTT.

The rearrangement joins TRBV5-6 to TRBJ1-5; D is perhaps TRBD1 (5 bases). There are 14 residues in the CDR3. Deletions cut 2 bases from V and 4 bases from J, with 10 bases between. From germline, CDR1 is SGHDT and CDR2 YYEEEE. The CDR3 nucleotides are TGTGCCAGCAGCTTAGGGGTTTTTAATCAGCCCCAGCATTTT. This translates into CASSLGVFNQPQHF.

The chain combines TRBV19 with TRBJ1-1, with TRBD1 as a possible D gene (5 bases). Germline CDR1 and CDR2: LNHDA and SQIVND (reference sequence). CDR3 length equals 14 residues. Trimming shortened V by 5 bases and J by 1 base, and 11 bases separated the two germline ends. CDR3 loop: CASSPQTANTEAFF. CDR3 nucleotides: TGTGCCAGTAGTCCCCAGACAGCGAACACTGAAGCTTTCTTT.

The genes are TRBV5-5 and TRBJ1-2; 10 nucleotides agree with TRBD1. Germline CDR1 and CDR2: SGHKS and YYEKEE (reference sequence). The J segment lost 8 bases and the V segment lost 0 bases, leaving 10 bases of the junction unmatched. The CDR3 covers 16 residues. The DNA of the CDR3 is TGTGCCAGCAGCTTGGATCCTCGGGACAGGGGATGGGGCTACACCTTC. Its protein is CASSLDPRDRGWGYTF.

J is TRBJ1-1 and V is TRBV6-6; 7 nucleotides match TRBD1. CDR3 size: 15 residues. Germline V gene sequence: CDR1 MNHNY, CDR2 SVGAGI (reference sequence). Trimming cost V 6 bases and J 4 bases; bases outside gene matches: 11. The CDR3 DNA follows: TGTGCCAGCAGCTACCGCACAGGGGAAGGCACTGAAGCTTTCTTT. Protein: CASSYRTGEGTEAFF.

This clone was recorded once. The chain has TRBV5-1 and TRBJ2-1; 9 bases are shared with TRBD1. After removal of 2 bases from V and 8 bases from J, the junction contained 8 bases not matched to a gene. Germline CDR1 and CDR2: SGHRS and YFSETQ. The CDR3 loop spans 15 amino acids. The CDR3 sequence: CASSLQGAVEDEQFF. For the CDR3, the DNA is TGCGCCAGCAGCTTACAGGGGGCAGTTGAGGATGAGCAGTTCTTC.

The J gene is TRBJ1-2, the V gene TRBV15, with D possibly matching TRBD1 (6 bases). Between the trimmed V and J ends, which lost 0 bases and 7 bases, there was a span of 18 bases. This CDR3 is 16 amino acids long. Germline V lookup: CDR1 LNHNV, CDR2 YYDKDF (reference sequence). The CDR3 is CATSRDRGASSLGYTF. The CDR3 DNA reads as TGTGCCACCAGCAGAGACCGGGGGGCGTCGAGTCTTGGCTACACCTTC.